The T cell receptor beta chain under discussion was sequenced for a study of T-cell reconstitution after alpha-beta-depleted transplantation in children. Ten or more counts support this clonotype. The antigen is not known. Study results and caveats: A year post-transplant, T-cell counts and diversity derived mostly from newly produced T cells. Several hundred rapidly expanded clones from non-depleted graft cells reportedly supplied alpha-beta T cells about two months post-transplant.

Using unique molecular identifiers, the investigators prepared the TCRbeta library. A single record per CDR3 protein comes from TCRdb applying MiXCR to the PCR reads. The data contain approximately 520,000 distinct CDR3 sequences, 11% of them singletons. The sequence came from a female patient between 2 and 15 years old who had a stem cell transplant for aplastic anemia, so the T cells may come from the graft donor. The sample consisted of PBMCs, mostly from graft donor cells, taken 180 days after TCRalphabeta/CD19-depleted stem cell transplant.

CDR3 in amino acids: CASNPRGAASEQYF. CDR3 in DNA: TGTGCCAGCAACCCCCGGGGGGCCGCCTCCGAGCAGTACTTC. The gene calls are TRBV7-8 and TRBJ2-7, with D maybe TRBD2 (7 bases). The CDR3 consists of 14 residues. V was clipped by 7 bases and J by 6 bases, with 19 bases between them. The germline CDR1 and CDR2 sequences are SGHVS and FQNEAQ.